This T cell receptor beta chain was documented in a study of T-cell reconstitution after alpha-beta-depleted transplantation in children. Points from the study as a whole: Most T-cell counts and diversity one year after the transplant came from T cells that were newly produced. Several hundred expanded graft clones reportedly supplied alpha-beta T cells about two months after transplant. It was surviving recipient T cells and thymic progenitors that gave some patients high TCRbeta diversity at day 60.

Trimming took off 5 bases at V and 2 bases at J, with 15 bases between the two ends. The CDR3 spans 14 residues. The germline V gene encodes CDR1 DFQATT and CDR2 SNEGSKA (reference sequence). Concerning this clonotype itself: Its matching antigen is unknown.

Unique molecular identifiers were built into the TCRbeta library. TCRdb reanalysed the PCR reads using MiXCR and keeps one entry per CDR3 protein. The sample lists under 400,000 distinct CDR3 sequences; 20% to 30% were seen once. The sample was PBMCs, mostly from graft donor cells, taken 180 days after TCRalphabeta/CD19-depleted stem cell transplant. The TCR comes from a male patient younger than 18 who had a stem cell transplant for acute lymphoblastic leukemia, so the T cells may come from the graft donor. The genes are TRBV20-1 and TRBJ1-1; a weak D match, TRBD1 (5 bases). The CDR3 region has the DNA TGCAGTGCTGATCGACAGCTAGATAACACTGAAGCTTTCTTT. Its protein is CSADRQLDNTEAFF.